This entry is about one T cell receptor (beta chain). This sample was included in a study of blood T cell repertoires in COVID-19. The CDR3 spans 10 residues. Trimming cost V 10 bases and J 3 bases, with 7 bases left between them. Germline loops: CDR1 MRHNA, CDR2 SNTAGT. Profiling relied on immunoSEQ multiplex PCR, and the TCRdb table lists in-frame clones only, not all of them. Among roughly 77,000 clones listed, approximately 79% were seen once. The clonotype was recovered from a man aged 55-75 years with active or convalescent COVID-19. The chain carries TRBV6-4 and TRBJ2-7; D might be TRBD1 (5 bases). Sample: peripheral blood. Here the CDR3 reads CAKQDYEQYF. The CDR3 nucleotides are TGTGCCAAACAGGACTACGAGCAGTACTTC.